Following are 21 T cell receptor beta chains from one sample sequenced in a study of blood T cell repertoires in COVID-19. Sequenced by immunoSEQ multiplex PCR; TCRdb stores in-frame clones only, minus some. Among around 100,000 clones listed, about 89% were seen once. Specimen: peripheral blood. Receptor source: a woman younger than 45 with acute or convalescent COVID-19.

The chain links TRBV3-1 (or the pseudogene TRBV3-2) to TRBJ2-1; 13 bases are shared with TRBD2. This CDR3 has 15 amino acids. The V and J ends lost 3 bases and 16 bases, in that order; junction bases with no gene match: 12. CDR1 LGHDT and CDR2 YNNKEL come from the germline V gene (reference sequence). This chain's CDR3 is CASSHSTSGGPLSFF. CDR3 DNA: TGTGCCAGCAGCCATTCGACTAGCGGGGGGCCCCTATCTTTCTTC.

The chain uses TRBV9 and TRBJ2-7; 8 bases fit TRBD1. Trimming cost V 0 bases and J 0 bases; bases outside gene matches: 2. The CDR3 totals 15 residues. Per the germline V gene, CDR1 is SGDLS and CDR2 is YYNGEE. DNA for the CDR3: TGTGCCAGCAGCGTAGGGGACAGGAACTCCTACGAGCAGTACTTC. Translation: CASSVGDRNSYEQYF.

The rearrangement links TRBV18 to TRBJ1-1; 8 nucleotides match TRBD1. The trim removed 6 bases at V and 3 bases at J, leaving 3 bases unmatched. The CDR3 consists of 13 residues. Germline V gives CDR1 KGHSH, CDR2 LQKENI. CDR3 in amino acids: CASSLQGDTEAFF. In nucleotides, the CDR3 is TGTGCCAGCTCGCTACAGGGGGACACTGAAGCTTTCTTT.

CDR3 sequence (DNA): TGCGCCAGCAGCCCACCTCCCTCGACAGGGAGGCCCGGGGAGCTGTTTTTT. Amino acids: CASSPPPSTGRPGELFF. The chain joins TRBV4-1 to TRBJ2-2; tentatively, D is TRBD1 (7 bases). The CDR3 spans 17 residues. The germline gives CDR1 MGHRA, CDR2 YSYEKL. Trimming took 4 bases from V and 6 from J, leaving 21 bases between them.

The rearrangement joins TRBV3-1 (or the pseudogene TRBV3-2) to TRBJ1-2; D is ambiguous. V was trimmed by 1 base and J by 8 bases, leaving 17 bases between them. The V gene's germline CDR1 is LGHDT and CDR2 YNNKEL (reference sequence). The CDR3 contains 15 residues. The CDR3 DNA reads as TGTGCCAGCAGCCAAGGGCCAGGACTTTGGGAAGGCTACACCTTC. Amino acids: CASSQGPGLWEGYTF.

This clone occurred a few times. The chain couples TRBV5-1 to TRBJ1-3; D might be TRBD1 (5 bases). There are 17 residues in the CDR3. V was shortened by 1 base and J by 0 bases, with 14 bases between the two germline ends. The germline V gene encodes CDR1 SGHRS and CDR2 YFSETQ. The DNA for the CDR3 is TGCGCCAGCAGCTTGCTCGGGGGTCCTAGCTCTGGAAACACCATATATTTT. Its translation: CASSLLGGPSSGNTIYF.

The chain combines TRBV9 with TRBJ2-3; TRBD1 agrees at 7 bases. Germline CDR1 and CDR2: SGDLS and YYNGEE. V lost 4 bases, J lost 3 bases, and 8 bases stayed unmatched. This CDR3 comprises 15 residues. The CDR3 reads CASSTRDRQTDTQYF. CDR3 DNA: TGTGCCAGCAGCACCCGGGACAGACAAACAGATACGCAGTATTTT.

The CDR3 nucleotides are TGTGCCAGCACCATGGACAGGGGCAACTATGGCTACACCTTC. This codes for CASTMDRGNYGYTF. V and J are TRBV5-6 and TRBJ1-2; 9 nucleotides line up with TRBD1. The CDR3 is 14 residues long. Trimming removed 6 bases from V and 2 bases from J; junction bases left unmatched: 5. The germline gives CDR1 SGHDT, CDR2 YYEEEE.

V and J are TRBV19 and TRBJ2-2; D perhaps matches TRBD1 (5 bases). Germline CDR1 and CDR2: LNHDA and SQIVND (reference sequence). The V end was cut by 0 bases, the J end by 8 bases, with 16 bases between. The CDR3 loop spans 16 amino acids. CDR3: CASSIDLRQGYGELFF. The CDR3 DNA is TGTGCCAGTAGTATAGATCTCCGCCAGGGTTATGGGGAGCTGTTTTTT.

This clone showed up just once. This chain joins TRBV6-2 or TRBV6-3 and TRBJ2-1; D possibly corresponds to TRBD1 (5 bases). CDR3 length: 13 amino acids. CDR1 MNHEY and CDR2 SVGEGT come from the germline V gene. Trimming pared 6 bases from V and 10 bases from J, leaving 16 bases between. CDR3 loop: CASSVTWAGEQFF. CDR3 nucleotide sequence: TGTGCCAGCAGCGTTACGTGGGCAGGGGAGCAGTTCTTC.

The chain employs TRBV3-1 (or the pseudogene TRBV3-2) and TRBJ2-1; possible D gene TRBD2, 5 bases. Germline V gene lookup returns CDR1 LGHDT and CDR2 YNNKEL (reference sequence). The CDR3 totals 18 residues. V was shortened by 1 base and J by 3 bases, with 19 bases between the two germline ends. CDR3 region: CASSQVAGLESFYNEQFF. The CDR3 DNA follows: TGTGCCAGCAGCCAAGTTGCGGGTCTAGAGTCCTTCTACAATGAGCAGTTCTTC.

This chain joins TRBV2 and TRBJ2-7; TRBD2 might be the D (5 bases). This CDR3 is built from 15 residues. V lost 1 base and J 2 bases, leaving 12 bases between the germline ends. Germline values: CDR1 SNHLY, CDR2 FYNNEI. CDR3 amino acids: CASSEGTSRAYEQYF. For the CDR3, the DNA is TGTGCCAGCAGTGAAGGTACTAGTAGAGCCTACGAGCAGTACTTC.

This rearrangement joins TRBV10-3 to TRBJ2-3, with 8 bases that match TRBD2. V shed 2 bases and J 3 bases; nucleotides not matched to a gene: 1. Germline V lookup: CDR1 ENHRY, CDR2 SYGVKD. The CDR3 is made up of 14 amino acids. For the CDR3, the DNA is TGTGCCATCAGTGAGCGGGGGGGAACAGATACGCAGTATTTT. Translating it yields CAISERGGTDTQYF.

This rearrangement joins TRBV6-1 to TRBJ2-7; no definite D call. V gave up 2 bases and J gave up 3 bases, with 20 bases separating them. The germline CDR1 and CDR2 sequences are MNHNS and SASEGT. The length of the CDR3 is 17 residues. Written as DNA, the CDR3 is TGTGCCAGCAGTGAACCACCACAGCAGGCGCCCCTCTACGAGCAGTACTTC. This sequence encodes CASSEPPQQAPLYEQYF.

The rearrangement uses TRBV28 and TRBJ1-4; TRBD1 matches 7 bases. Germline CDR1 MDHEN, CDR2 SYDVKM. This CDR3 is built from 16 residues. V lost 2 bases, J lost 6 bases, and 9 bases stayed unmatched. The DNA of the CDR3 is TGTGCCAGCAGTTTAACGACGGCAGGGGGTTATGAAAAACTGTTTTTT. Protein product: CASSLTTAGGYEKLFF.

The CDR3 nucleotides are TGCGCCAGCAGCTTGGCTAGGACAGGGGGTATGGATGGCTACACCTTC. It codes for CASSLARTGGMDGYTF. V is TRBV5-1 and J is TRBJ1-2; TRBD1 matches 10 bases. The CDR3 loop spans 16 amino acids. The junction had 8 bases not matched to a gene; V was cut back by 0 bases and J by 6 bases. The germline CDR1 and CDR2 sequences are SGHRS and YFSETQ.

The V and J genes are TRBV5-4 and TRBJ1-2, with D possibly TRBD1 on 5 matching bases. Trimming removed 0 bases from V and 2 bases from J, with 8 bases in between. This CDR3 region has 14 residues. Germline CDR1 reads SGHNT; CDR2 reads YYREEE (reference sequence). The CDR3 protein is CASSLETENYGYTF. In DNA form, the CDR3 reads TGTGCCAGCAGCTTGGAGACAGAAAACTATGGCTACACCTTC.

The rearrangement joins TRBV2 to TRBJ2-4; a weak D match, TRBD2 (6 bases). Looked up from germline, CDR1 is SNHLY and CDR2 is FYNNEI. The CDR3 runs to 14 residues. V lost 4 bases and J lost 3, with 10 bases in between. In nucleotides, the CDR3 is TGTGCCAGCAGTGGGGGAGGTAACAAAAACATTCAGTACTTC. As protein: CASSGGGNKNIQYF.

The chain is built from TRBV28 and TRBJ1-5; the D gene is possibly TRBD1 (6 bases). V was trimmed by 1 base and J by 3 bases, leaving 16 bases between them. Germline CDR1 reads MDHEN; CDR2 reads SYDVKM. CDR3 length: 17 amino acids. CDR3 in amino acids: CASSLLPPGHYNQPQHF. CDR3 coding DNA: TGTGCCAGCAGTTTATTACCGCCGGGACATTACAATCAGCCCCAGCATTTT.

The chain couples TRBV5-1 to TRBJ2-7, with a possible D match to TRBD1 (5 bases). Germline assignment: CDR1 SGHRS and CDR2 YFSETQ. Trimming stripped 10 bases from V and 3 bases from J, with 20 bases between. The length of the CDR3 is 14 residues. Here the CDR3 reads CASKGRTLFYEQYF. CDR3 nucleotides: TGCGCCTCCAAGGGGCGGACCCTCTTCTACGAGCAGTACTTC.

The chain links TRBV10-1 to TRBJ1-3; D is undetermined. Germline V CDR1 and CDR2: WNHNN, SYGVQD (reference sequence). Trimming left V 3 bases short and J 0 bases short, with 9 bases between. CDR3 size: 15 residues. The CDR3 spells CASSEGGFSGNTIYF. In nucleotides, the CDR3 is TGCGCCAGCAGTGAAGGCGGATTCTCTGGAAACACCATATATTTT.